The rows below give T cell receptor beta chains drawn from one sample of a study of shared clonotypes between healthy human individuals. Sequencing was performed with immunoSEQ multiplex PCR; in TCRdb, only in-frame clones are kept and a portion is missing. Of about 2.4 million clones listed, over 85% are singletons. Material for sequencing was naive CD4+ T cells from PBMCs. The receptor set was obtained from a man between 18 and 35 years old in good health. Some clones in this sample may be carry-over from other donors' samples. CDR3s include the opening cysteine and the closing phenylalanine or tryptophan. The D gene is left open where the match is weak. A clone size is listed for some rows: how often the clone was seen (once, few, many), or a class if it is expanded.

NA NA TRBJ2-7 14 TRBV2 CASSADYSSYEQYF TGTGCCAGCAGTGCTGACTATAGCTCCTACGAGCAGTACTTC
NA NA TRBJ2-1 15 TRBV5-1 CASSWTDSSYNEQFF TGCGCCAGCAGCTGGACGGATAGCTCCTACAATGAGCAGTTCTTC
NA NA TRBJ2-1 14 TRBV7-6 CASSLAGAYNEQFF TGTGCCAGCAGCTTGGCGGGCGCCTACAATGAGCAGTTCTTC
NA TRBD2 TRBJ2-7 13 TRBV5-1 CASSFREGYEQYF TGCGCCAGCAGCTTCAGGGAGGGCTACGAGCAGTACTTC
NA TRBD2 TRBJ2-3 15 TRBV30 CAWSAQAGGIDTQYF TGTGCCTGGAGTGCCCAAGCGGGAGGGATAGATACGCAGTATTTT
NA NA TRBJ1-1 11 TRBV30 CAWSVQGEAFF TGTGCCTGGAGTGTACAAGGTGAAGCTTTCTTT
NA NA TRBJ2-1 15 TRBV27 CASSLFRAEYNEQFF TGTGCCAGCAGTTTATTTAGGGCGGAATACAATGAGCAGTTCTTC
once NA TRBJ2-2 15 TRBV7-9 CASRNLGSGTGELFF TGTGCCAGCAGAAACCTGGGGAGCGGGACCGGGGAGCTGTTTTTT
once NA TRBJ1-2 15 TRBV5-1 CASSQEGDTTYGYTF TGCGCCAGCAGCCAGGAGGGGGACACGACTTATGGCTACACCTTC
NA TRBD1 TRBJ1-1 15 TRBV5-1 CASSSGTGGYTEAFF TGCGCCAGCAGCTCGGGGACAGGGGGCTACACTGAAGCTTTCTTT
NA NA TRBJ2-5 16 TRBV5-4 CASSLRGSTRQETQYF TGTGCCAGCAGCTTGAGGGGTTCCACCCGCCAAGAGACCCAGTACTTC
once NA TRBJ2-1 13 TRBV7-9 CASSLVIGNEQFF TGTGCCAGCAGCTTAGTCATCGGCAATGAGCAGTTCTTC
once TRBD1 TRBJ2-7 14 TRBV11-1 CASSWTGLTYEQYF TGTGCCAGCAGCTGGACAGGGTTAACCTACGAGCAGTACTTC
NA TRBD2 TRBJ2-7 17 TRBV5-1 CASSLAPGTSGSNEQYF TGCGCCAGCAGCTTGGCTCCGGGGACTAGCGGGAGTAACGAGCAGTACTTC
NA NA TRBJ1-4 17 TRBV28 CASIPKASFNWDEKLFF TGTGCCAGCATCCCGAAGGCCTCCTTTAACTGGGATGAAAAACTGTTTTTT
NA NA TRBJ2-7 14 TRBV19 CASSSPGVTYEQYF TGTGCCAGTAGCTCCCCCGGGGTCACCTACGAGCAGTACTTC
few TRBD1 TRBJ1-1 14 TRBV7-9 CASSRRQGTTEAFF TGTGCCAGCAGCCGAAGACAGGGGACCACTGAAGCTTTCTTT
once NA TRBJ2-7 15 TRBV5-4 CASNKKGGEVYEQYF TGTGCCAGCAACAAAAAGGGGGGTGAGGTCTACGAGCAGTACTTC
NA TRBD1 TRBJ2-2 14 TRBV7-9 CATDRDRNTGELFF TGTGCCACCGACCGGGACAGAAACACCGGGGAGCTGTTTTTT
NA NA TRBJ2-7 14 TRBV6-5 CASSYSTGDYEQYF TGTGCCAGCAGTTACTCCACGGGGGACTACGAGCAGTACTTC
NA NA TRBJ1-1 15 TRBV5-8 CASSLAWGRDTEAFF TGTGCCAGCAGCTTGGCCTGGGGCCGGGACACTGAAGCTTTCTTT
NA NA TRBJ1-1 14 TRBV9 CASSALTLNTEAFF TGTGCCAGCAGCGCGCTGACACTTAACACTGAAGCTTTCTTT
NA NA TRBJ1-1 14 TRBV28 CASSPGTGPHEAFF TGTGCCAGCAGTCCCGGGACCGGTCCTCATGAAGCTTTCTTT
NA TRBD1 TRBJ2-5 14 TRBV2 CAILRDRGQETQYF TGTGCCATACTCCGGGACAGGGGCCAAGAGACCCAGTACTTC
NA TRBD1 TRBJ1-5 17 TRBV28 CASSPTQGAPSNQPQHF TGTGCCAGCAGTCCTACACAGGGGGCGCCTAGCAATCAGCCCCAGCATTTT
once TRBD1 TRBJ1-1 15 TRBV12-5 CASGLGDSYNTEAFF TGTGCTAGTGGTTTGGGGGACAGCTACAACACTGAAGCTTTCTTT
NA NA TRBJ2-2 13 TRBV18 CASSSGEPGELFF TGTGCCAGCTCTTCCGGGGAACCCGGGGAGCTGTTTTTT
once TRBD2 TRBJ2-1 15 TRBV28 CASSLAAGGRDEQFF TGTGCCAGCAGTTTAGCGGCGGGAGGGAGGGATGAGCAGTTCTTC
NA TRBD1 TRBJ1-2 13 TRBV28 CASSRTGFYGYTF TGTGCCAGCAGTCGGACAGGCTTCTATGGCTACACCTTC
NA TRBD1 TRBJ1-3 16 TRBV5-1 CASNPSGTGTGNTIYF TGCGCCAGCAACCCTTCCGGGACAGGGACTGGAAACACCATATATTTT
NA TRBD1 TRBJ1-1 12 TRBV19 CASSDRGPRAFF TGTGCCAGTAGTGACAGGGGCCCGCGAGCTTTCTTT
NA NA TRBJ1-6 15 TRBV6-1 CASSESRQYNSPLHF TGTGCCAGCAGTGAATCGCGACAGTATAATTCACCCCTCCACTTT
NA TRBD2 TRBJ2-1 16 TRBV5-3 CARSSGGAGGVNEQFF TGTGCCAGAAGCTCGGGAGGAGCGGGAGGGGTCAATGAGCAGTTCTTC
NA NA TRBJ2-7 13 TRBV11-3 CASSLGPQLEQYF TGTGCCAGCAGCTTAGGGCCCCAGCTTGAGCAGTACTTC
NA TRBD1 TRBJ1-4 16 TRBV5-1 CASSLPEGAVNEKLFF TGCGCCAGCAGCTTGCCCGAGGGGGCGGTGAATGAAAAACTGTTTTTT
NA NA TRBJ1-2 12 TRBV29-1 CSAWSANYGYTF TGCAGCGCGTGGTCAGCGAACTATGGCTACACCTTC
NA NA TRBJ2-6 17 TRBV4-1 CASSQEGMVSGANVLTF TGCGCCAGCAGCCAAGAAGGTATGGTCTCTGGGGCCAACGTCCTGACTTTC
once NA TRBJ2-4 15 TRBV2 CASSGQNIAKNIQYF TGTGCCAGCAGCGGACAGAATATAGCCAAAAACATTCAGTACTTC
NA TRBD1 TRBJ1-4 14 TRBV18 CASSPTGSNEKLFF TGTGCCAGCTCACCGACAGGGTCTAACGAAAAACTGTTTTTT
NA TRBD2 TRBJ2-7 18 TRBV7-9 CASSLRASGGYTSYEQYF TGTGCCAGCAGCTTAAGAGCTAGCGGGGGGTATACCTCCTACGAGCAGTACTTC
NA TRBD2 TRBJ2-1 15 TRBV6-4 CASSDSSRGGDEQFF TGTGCCAGCAGTGACTCGAGTCGGGGAGGGGATGAGCAGTTCTTC
NA TRBD2 TRBJ2-7 14 TRBV7-9 CASLRGDRGHEQYF TGTGCCAGCCTGCGGGGGGACCGAGGACACGAGCAGTACTTC
NA NA TRBJ1-5 11 TRBV28 CASSSHQPQHF TGTGCCAGCAGTTCCCATCAGCCCCAGCATTTT
NA NA TRBJ2-1 14 TRBV9 CASSPWGSYNEQFF TGTGCCAGCAGCCCCTGGGGCTCCTACAATGAGCAGTTCTTC
NA NA TRBJ1-5 14 TRBV16 CASSEVGSNQPQHF TGTGCCAGCAGCGAGGTCGGTAGCAATCAGCCCCAGCATTTT
NA TRBD2 TRBJ2-1 15 TRBV7-3 CASSSRLAGDAEQFF TGTGCCAGCAGCTCCCGACTAGCGGGAGATGCTGAGCAGTTCTTC
NA NA TRBJ1-4 13 TRBV2 CAGRGRRGEKLFF TGTGCCGGTCGTGGCAGGCGGGGTGAAAAACTGTTTTTT
NA TRBD2 TRBJ2-1 16 TRBV5-1 CASSLGLAGAYNEQFF TGCGCCAGCAGCTTGGGGCTAGCGGGAGCTTACAATGAGCAGTTCTTC
NA NA TRBJ2-2 12 TRBV30 CAWSRPRGELFF TGTGCCTGGAGTCGACCGAGGGGGGAGCTGTTTTTT
NA NA TRBJ2-7 20 TRBV5-4 CASSFRPPGTPIYFSYEQYF TGTGCCAGCAGCTTTCGTCCTCCCGGGACACCAATATACTTTTCCTACGAGCAGTACTTC
NA NA TRBJ2-2 15 TRBV5-1 CASSIRNSNTGELFF TGCGCCAGCAGTATACGGAACTCGAACACCGGGGAGCTGTTTTTT
few NA TRBJ1-2 15 TRBV28 CASSSWSTLGYGYTF TGTGCCAGCAGTTCCTGGTCCACCTTGGGCTATGGCTACACCTTC
NA NA TRBJ2-2 14 TRBV5-1 CASSQDSFGAELFF TGCGCCAGCAGCCAGGACAGTTTTGGAGCGGAGCTGTTTTTT
NA TRBD1 TRBJ1-1 14 TRBV5-6 CASQQPGQGTKAFF TGTGCCAGTCAACAACCGGGACAGGGGACTAAAGCTTTCTTT
NA NA TRBJ2-5 14 TRBV28 CASTPGGPQETQYF TGTGCCAGCACCCCCGGGGGACCCCAAGAGACCCAGTACTTC
NA NA TRBJ2-3 17 TRBV5-1 CASSLGRGELHTDTQYF TGCGCCAGCAGCTTGGGGAGGGGGGAGCTGCACACAGATACGCAGTATTTT
NA TRBD1 TRBJ1-5 15 TRBV7-8 CASSLGQGATQPQHF TGTGCCAGCAGCTTAGGACAGGGAGCAACCCAGCCCCAGCATTTT
NA NA TRBJ2-4 13 TRBV30 CAWSPAALGIQYF TGTGCCTGGAGTCCGGCCGCCCTGGGCATTCAGTACTTC
NA NA TRBJ2-6 18 TRBV7-2 CASSPWRGGVLGANVLTF TGTGCCAGCAGCCCATGGCGCGGAGGAGTACTTGGGGCCAACGTCCTGACTTTC